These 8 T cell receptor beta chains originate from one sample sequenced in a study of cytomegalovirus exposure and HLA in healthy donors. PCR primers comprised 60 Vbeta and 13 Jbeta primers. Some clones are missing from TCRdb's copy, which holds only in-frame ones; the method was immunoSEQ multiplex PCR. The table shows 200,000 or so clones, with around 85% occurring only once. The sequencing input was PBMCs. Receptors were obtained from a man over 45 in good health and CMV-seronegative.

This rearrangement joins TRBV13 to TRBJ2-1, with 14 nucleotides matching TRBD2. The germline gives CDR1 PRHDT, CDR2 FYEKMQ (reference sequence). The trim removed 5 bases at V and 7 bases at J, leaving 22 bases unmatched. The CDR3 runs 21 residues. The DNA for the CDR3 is TGTGCCAGCAGCGGACCAACAGAACCGCGGACCGGGACTAGCGGGAGTAATGAGCAGTTCTTC. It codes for CASSGPTEPRTGTSGSNEQFF.

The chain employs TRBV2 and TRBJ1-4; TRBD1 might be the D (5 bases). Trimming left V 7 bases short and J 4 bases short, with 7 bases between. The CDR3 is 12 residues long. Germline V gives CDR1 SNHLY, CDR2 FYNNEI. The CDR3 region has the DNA TGTGCCAGCAACAGGATTAATGAAAAACTGTTTTTT. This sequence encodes CASNRINEKLFF.

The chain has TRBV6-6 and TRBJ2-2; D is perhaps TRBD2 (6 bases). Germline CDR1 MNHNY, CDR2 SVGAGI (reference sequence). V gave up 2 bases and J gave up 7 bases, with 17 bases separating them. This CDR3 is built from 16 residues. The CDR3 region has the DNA TGTGCCAGCAGTTACCGGACGACCGCGGGGATCGGGGAGCTGTTTTTT. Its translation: CASSYRTTAGIGELFF.

CDR3 bases: TGTGCCAGTAGTATAGTTGGCCAGGGGCCGGCCAAAAACATTCAGTACTTC. Amino acid sequence: CASSIVGQGPAKNIQYF. V gene TRBV19 combines with J gene TRBJ2-4; perhaps TRBD1 as D (6 bases). Looked up from germline, CDR1 is LNHDA and CDR2 is SQIVND (reference sequence). The V end was cut by 1 base, the J end by 1 base, with 14 bases between. The CDR3 consists of 17 residues.

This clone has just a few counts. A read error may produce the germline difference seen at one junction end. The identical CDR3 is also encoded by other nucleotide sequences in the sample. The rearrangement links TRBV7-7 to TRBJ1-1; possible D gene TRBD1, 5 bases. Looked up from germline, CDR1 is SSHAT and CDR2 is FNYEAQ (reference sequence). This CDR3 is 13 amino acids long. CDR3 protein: CASSLDRNTEAFF. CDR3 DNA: TGTGCTAGCAGCTTAGACAGGAACACTGAAGCTTTCTTT.

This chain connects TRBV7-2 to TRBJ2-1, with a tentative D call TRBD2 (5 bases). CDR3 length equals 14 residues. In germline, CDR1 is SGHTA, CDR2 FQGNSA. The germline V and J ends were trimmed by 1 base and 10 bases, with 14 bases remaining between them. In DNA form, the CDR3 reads TGTGCCAGCAGCTTAGGGCGGGCATTCCCCGAGCAGTTCTTC. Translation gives CASSLGRAFPEQFF.

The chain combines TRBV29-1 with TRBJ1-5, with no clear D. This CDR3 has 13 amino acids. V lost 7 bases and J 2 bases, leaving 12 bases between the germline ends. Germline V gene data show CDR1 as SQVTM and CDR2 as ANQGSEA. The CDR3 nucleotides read TGCAGCGCCCAGCCCGGAGGCAATCAGCCCCAGCATTTT. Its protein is CSAQPGGNQPQHF.

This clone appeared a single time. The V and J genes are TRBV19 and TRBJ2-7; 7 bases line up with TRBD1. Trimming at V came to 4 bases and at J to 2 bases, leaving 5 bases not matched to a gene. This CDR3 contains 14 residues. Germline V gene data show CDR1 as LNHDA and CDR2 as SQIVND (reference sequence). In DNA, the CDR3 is TGTGCCAGTAGTACCCGACAGGGACCCTACGAGCAGTACTTC. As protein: CASSTRQGPYEQYF. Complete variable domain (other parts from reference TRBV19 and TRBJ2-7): DGGITQSPKYLFRKEGQNVTLSCEQNLNHDAMYWYRQDPGQGLRLIYYSQIVNDFQKGDIAEGYSVSREKKESFPLTVTSAQKNPTAFYLCASSTRQGPYEQYFGPGTRLTVT.